This is a list of T cell receptor beta chains from one sample in a study of CD8 T cells in ankylosing spondylitis. In TCRdb, the 5' RACE reads were re-called with MiXCR into one record per CDR3 protein. The data contain more than 400,000 distinct CDR3 sequences, approximately 5% of them seen just once; the ten biggest clones take up 3.5%. What was sequenced was blood, either unsorted or a sorted T cell fraction (not recorded which). The receptors derive from a male donor with ankylosing spondylitis. Both conserved end residues are part of each CDR3. A D gene is named only where the DNA matches it firmly. Clone size is shown for a subset of rows, as once, few, many or a class of expanded clone.

cdr3_nt cdr3_aa v_call d_call clone_size j_call
TGTGCCAGCAGCTTAGTCAGCGGGGGGCGGGGCGATGAGCAGTTCTTC CASSLVSGGRGDEQFF TRBV11-2 TRBD2 many TRBJ2-1
TGTGCCAGCAGCTTTAGCGGGAAAAACACCGGGGAGCTGTTTTTT CASSFSGKNTGELFF TRBV7-9 TRBD2 many TRBJ2-2
TGTGCCAGCAGTGTAGCGGGCCGACCCTTCTCCTACGAGCAGTACTTC CASSVAGRPFSYEQYF TRBV28 TRBD2 many TRBJ2-7
TGTGCCACCAGCAGGGGATCCACTAATGAAAAACTGTTTTTT CATSRGSTNEKLFF TRBV15 NA many TRBJ1-4
TGTGCCAGCAGTGAACCGGGGGGGGGGCCTCGCAATGAGCAGTTCTTC CASSEPGGGPRNEQFF TRBV25-1 TRBD2 many TRBJ2-1
TGTGCCACCAGCAGAGATTCGGTGAGGGCGTTATCCTACAATGAGCAGTTCTTC CATSRDSVRALSYNEQFF TRBV15 NA many TRBJ2-1
TGCGCCAGCAGCCCAATTCCCGGGACAGGGCCTGGCTACACCTTC CASSPIPGTGPGYTF TRBV5-1 TRBD1 many TRBJ1-2
TGTGCCAGCAGCTCGACCCCTGGAACCTACGAGCAGTACTTC CASSSTPGTYEQYF TRBV12-3/TRBV12-4 NA many TRBJ2-7
TGTGCCAGCAGTTACCTTGAGAGCACTGAAGCTTTCTTT CASSYLESTEAFF TRBV6-6 NA many TRBJ1-1
TGTGCCAGCAGTCACTCCAGGGGGACCGGAGATACGCAGTATTTT CASSHSRGTGDTQYF TRBV25-1 TRBD1 many TRBJ2-3
TGCGCCAGCAGCCAAGTACGGGGCTCTGGAAACACCATATATTTT CASSQVRGSGNTIYF TRBV4-3 NA many TRBJ1-3
TGTGCCAGCGGCCGGGGCCGGGGTGGGCAGTTCTTC CASGRGRGGQFF TRBV5-6 NA few TRBJ2-1
TGTGCCAGCAGCTTAGTTTCCGTCGGGGGTTACGAGCAGTACTTC CASSLVSVGGYEQYF TRBV7-2 NA NA TRBJ2-7
TGCAGCCATCGGACAGGCACTCTTTATGGCTACACCTTC CSHRTGTLYGYTF TRBV20-1 TRBD1 many TRBJ1-2
TGTGCCATCAGGGCCGGGACAGCGGAGAGGGAGACCCAGTACTTC CAIRAGTAERETQYF TRBV10-3 TRBD1 many TRBJ2-5
TGCGCCAGCAGCCGATCAGCTGCAACTAATGAAAAACTGTTTTTT CASSRSAATNEKLFF TRBV4-3 NA NA TRBJ1-4
TGTGCCAGCAGTGGCCGGACTAGCGGCATCACAGATACGCAGTATTTT CASSGRTSGITDTQYF TRBV6-2/TRBV6-3 TRBD2 many TRBJ2-3
TGTGCCAGCCTGGGACTAGCGGGGTACAATGAGCAGTTCTTC CASLGLAGYNEQFF TRBV5-5 TRBD2 few TRBJ2-1
TGTGCCAGCAGGCTACTCCGGGACAGACCTTATGGCTACACCTTC CASRLLRDRPYGYTF TRBV28 TRBD1 many TRBJ1-2
TGCAGTGCTGCCAGCGGGAGTACTTACAATGAGCAGTTCTTC CSAASGSTYNEQFF TRBV20-1 TRBD2 many TRBJ2-1
TGTGCCAGCAGCTTAGCACCTAGCGGGGGGTACAATGAGCAGTTCTTC CASSLAPSGGYNEQFF TRBV7-2 TRBD2 many TRBJ2-1
TGTGCCAGCAGTACATACTCCCGGGACAACTACGAGCAGTACTTC CASSTYSRDNYEQYF TRBV27 NA many TRBJ2-7
TGCGCCAGCAGCTTGGACAGTTTTGGTACAAGCTCCTACAATGAGCAGTTCTTC CASSLDSFGTSSYNEQFF TRBV5-1 NA many TRBJ2-1
TGTGCCAGCAGCCCTCGGGGAGGGGGGGGAACGCAGTATTTT CASSPRGGGGTQYF TRBV7-2 NA many TRBJ2-3
TGTGCCAGCAGCTCGTTTCTGGAGTCACCCCTCCACTTT CASSSFLESPLHF TRBV7-2 NA many TRBJ1-6
TGTGCCAGCAGCCACTTGGGGGGGACACGCGAGCAGTACTTC CASSHLGGTREQYF TRBV3-1 NA few TRBJ2-7
TGCAGTGCTAGCCGGAGCTCCTACAATGAGCAGTTCTTC CSASRSSYNEQFF TRBV20-1 NA many TRBJ2-1
TGCAGTGCTAGACTGGACAGAGGGGTGGAGGAGCAGTACTTC CSARLDRGVEEQYF TRBV20-1 NA many TRBJ2-7
TGTGCCAGCAGTCACGGGGGCACTGAAGCTTTCTTT CASSHGGTEAFF TRBV7-3 NA many TRBJ1-1
TGCGCCAGCAGCCCAACGACAGGTCCGACCCAGTACTTC CASSPTTGPTQYF TRBV5-1 NA many TRBJ2-5
TGTGCCAGCAGGCTAACGTACAGGGAGAACACTGAAGCTTTCTTT CASRLTYRENTEAFF TRBV6-1 NA many TRBJ1-1
TGTGCCAGCAGTTTATCGGTGGCGGGAGGGCCCGAGCAGTACTTC CASSLSVAGGPEQYF TRBV28 TRBD2 once TRBJ2-7
TGTGCCAGCAGCTCCCTAGCGGGAGCGGCAGATACGCAGTATTTT CASSSLAGAADTQYF TRBV7-9 TRBD2 many TRBJ2-3
TGTGCCAGCAGAAGACAGGGGAATACTGAAGCTTTCTTT CASRRQGNTEAFF TRBV6-6 TRBD1 many TRBJ1-1
TGTGCCAGCAGGCCCTCAGGGCGTCATGGCTACACCTTC CASRPSGRHGYTF TRBV7-2 NA NA TRBJ1-2
TGTGCCATCAAGGGGGACCTGAATTCACCCCTCCACTTT CAIKGDLNSPLHF TRBV10-3 NA many TRBJ1-6
TGCAGTGCTAGTAGGACAGGCTACGAGCAGTACTTC CSASRTGYEQYF TRBV20-1 TRBD1 many TRBJ2-7
TGTGCCAGCAGCCGGGGTGGGGATTCCTACGAGCAGTACTTC CASSRGGDSYEQYF TRBV7-6 NA few TRBJ2-7
TGTGCCAGCAGCCGGAGCGGGAGAGAGACAGATACGCAGTATTTT CASSRSGRETDTQYF TRBV7-9 TRBD2 NA TRBJ2-3
TGCGCCAGCAGCATCGGGACTAGTGTCCGTACAGATACGCAGTATTTT CASSIGTSVRTDTQYF TRBV5-1 TRBD2 many TRBJ2-3
TGTGCCATCAGGATGGATGTCAATCAGCCCCAGCATTTT CAIRMDVNQPQHF TRBV10-3 NA many TRBJ1-5
TGTGCCAGCAGCGGCGGACTGTACGGAGATACGCAGTATTTT CASSGGLYGDTQYF TRBV9 NA many TRBJ2-3
TGTGCCAGCAGCCCCACAGGGAGTGCTGAAGCTTTCTTT CASSPTGSAEAFF TRBV7-9 NA many TRBJ1-1
TGTGCCAGCAGCTCCTCAGGACTAGCGGGAGACCCGAGATTGGAGCAGTACTTC CASSSSGLAGDPRLEQYF TRBV11-1 TRBD2 few TRBJ2-7
TGCAGCGTTTCATCCGGACAGATTAATGAAAAACTGTTTTTT CSVSSGQINEKLFF TRBV29-1 NA many TRBJ1-4
TGTGCCAGCAGCCCGGGACAGGGCACGGGTGGCTACACCTTC CASSPGQGTGGYTF TRBV4-2 TRBD1 many TRBJ1-2